This TCR beta chain stems from a study of shared clonotypes between healthy human individuals. The V gene's germline CDR1 is MDHEN and CDR2 SYDVKM. V shed 2 bases and J shed 2 bases, with 8 bases lying between them. This CDR3 is built from 14 residues. The method was immunoSEQ multiplex PCR; TCRdb's version includes in-frame clones alone and lacks a portion of them. The sample contains about 2.1 million clones, 93% of which appear only once. Terminally differentiated effector memory CD45RA+ cells were excluded from the naive CD8 cells, which were CD45RO-negative and positively selected for CCR7. The TCR originated in a man younger than 35 in good health. Some clones in this sample may be carry-over from other donors' samples. Sample: naive CD8+ T cells from PBMCs. The rearrangement links TRBV28 to TRBJ2-3; either TRBD1 or TRBD2 may fit D (5 bases each). Here the CDR3 DNA reads TGTGCCAGCAGTTTAATGGGGGTCACAGATACGCAGTATTTT. This gives the protein CASSLMGVTDTQYF.